A single TCR beta chain is shown here with its context. The antigen remains unidentified. The data originate from a study of radiation and T cells in renal cell carcinoma. Findings of the study overall: Pretreatment tumor biopsies were lacking, so baseline clonotypes are unknown.

Using immunoSEQ multiplex PCR, the repertoire was profiled, and TCRdb retains in-frame clones only, with some absent. Among about 73,000 clones listed, over 65% were seen once. Time point of the sample: blood 4 weeks post-SBRT, at nephrectomy. The sample's treatment: 15 Gy SBRT to primary tumor, nephrectomy 4 weeks later. The tumor was a clear cell renal cell carcinoma. The TCR sequence derives from an older woman with renal cell carcinoma. This specimen consisted of blood, obtained from a patient whose treatment included radiotherapy and nephrectomy.

The CDR3 DNA is TGTGCCAGCAGTCAGGGGTCGCACTATGGCTACACCTTC. Its translation: CASSQGSHYGYTF. V is TRBV7-9 and J is TRBJ1-2, with a weak D call TRBD1 (6 bases). The CDR3 covers 13 residues. V lost 6 bases to trimming and J lost 3 bases, with 11 bases between them. CDR1 and CDR2 (germline): SEHNR, FQNEAQ (reference sequence).